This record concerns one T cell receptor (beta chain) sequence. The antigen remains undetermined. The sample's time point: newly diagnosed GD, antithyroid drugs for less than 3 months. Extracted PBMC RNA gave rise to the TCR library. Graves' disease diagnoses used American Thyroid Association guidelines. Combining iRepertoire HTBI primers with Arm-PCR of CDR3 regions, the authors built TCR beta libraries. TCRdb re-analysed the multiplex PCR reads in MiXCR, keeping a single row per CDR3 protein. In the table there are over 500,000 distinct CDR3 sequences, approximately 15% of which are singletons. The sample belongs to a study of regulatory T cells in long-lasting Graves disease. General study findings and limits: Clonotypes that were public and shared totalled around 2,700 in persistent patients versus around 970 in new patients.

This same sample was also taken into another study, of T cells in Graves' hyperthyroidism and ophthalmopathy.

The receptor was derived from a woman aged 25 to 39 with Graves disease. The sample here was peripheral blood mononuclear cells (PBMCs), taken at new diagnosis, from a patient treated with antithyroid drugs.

The CDR3 DNA sequence: TGTGCCAGCAGTTCTGGACTAGCGGGAGTGGCCGGGGAGCTGGAGACCCAGTACTTC. Its translation: CASSSGLAGVAGELETQYF. The V call is TRBV28, the J call TRBJ2-5, with TRBD2 matching over 13 bases. This CDR3 is 19 amino acids long. Trimming removed 4 bases from V and 5 bases from J; junction bases left unmatched: 16. Per the germline V gene, CDR1 is MDHEN and CDR2 is SYDVKM.